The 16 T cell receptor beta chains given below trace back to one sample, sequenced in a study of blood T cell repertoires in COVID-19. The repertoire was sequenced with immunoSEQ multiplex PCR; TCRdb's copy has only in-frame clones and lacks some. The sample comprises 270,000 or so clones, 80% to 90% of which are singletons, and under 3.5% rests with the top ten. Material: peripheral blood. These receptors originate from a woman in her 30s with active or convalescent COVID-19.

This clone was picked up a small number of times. CDR3 loop: CASAGQINSPLHF. CDR3 in DNA: TGTGCCAGCGCGGGACAGATTAATTCACCCCTCCACTTT. The chain joins TRBV6-6 to TRBJ1-6; 7 bases fit TRBD1. V lost 8 bases to trimming and J lost 6 bases; unmatched junction nucleotides: 4. CDR1 is MNHNY and CDR2 is SVGAGI in the germline V gene (reference sequence). This CDR3 spans 13 amino acids.

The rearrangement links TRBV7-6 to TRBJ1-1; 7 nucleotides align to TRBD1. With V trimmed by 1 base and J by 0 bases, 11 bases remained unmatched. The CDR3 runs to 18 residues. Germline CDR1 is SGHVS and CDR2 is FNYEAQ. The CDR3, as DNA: TGTGCCAGCAGCTTAGTTGCAGGGGGGATGAACTTGAACACTGAAGCTTTCTTT. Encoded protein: CASSLVAGGMNLNTEAFF.

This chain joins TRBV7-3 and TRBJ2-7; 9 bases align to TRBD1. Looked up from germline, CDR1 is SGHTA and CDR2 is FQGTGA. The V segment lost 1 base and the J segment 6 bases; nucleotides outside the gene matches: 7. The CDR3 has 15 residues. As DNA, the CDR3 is TGTGCCAGCAGCTTAAGCCCGGGACAGGGTTCCGAGCAGTACTTC. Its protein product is CASSLSPGQGSEQYF.

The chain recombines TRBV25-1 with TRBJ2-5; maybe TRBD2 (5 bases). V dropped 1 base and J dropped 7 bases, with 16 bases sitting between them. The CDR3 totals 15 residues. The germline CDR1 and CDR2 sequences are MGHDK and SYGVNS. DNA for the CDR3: TGTGCCAGCAGTGAATCCCCGGGGTTGACTCTGACCCAGTACTTC. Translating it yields CASSESPGLTLTQYF.

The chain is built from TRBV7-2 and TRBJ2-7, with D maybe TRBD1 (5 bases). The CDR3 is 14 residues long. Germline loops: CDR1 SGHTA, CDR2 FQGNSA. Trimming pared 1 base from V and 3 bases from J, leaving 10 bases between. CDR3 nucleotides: TGTGCCAGCAGCTTAGGGCAGGGTATCTACGAGCAGTACTTC. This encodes CASSLGQGIYEQYF.

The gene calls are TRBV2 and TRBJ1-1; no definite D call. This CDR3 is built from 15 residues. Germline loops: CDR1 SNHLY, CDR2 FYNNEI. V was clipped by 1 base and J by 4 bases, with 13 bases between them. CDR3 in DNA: TGTGCCAGCAGTGAAGAATTCGCAGGAGGCACTGAAGCTTTCTTT. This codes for CASSEEFAGGTEAFF. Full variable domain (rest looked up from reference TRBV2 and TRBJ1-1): EPEVTQTPSHQVTQMGQEVILRCVPISNHLYFYWYRQILGQKVEFLVSFYNNEISEKSEIFDDQFSVERPDGSNFTLKIRSTKLEDSAMYFCASSEEFAGGTEAFFGQGTRLTVV.

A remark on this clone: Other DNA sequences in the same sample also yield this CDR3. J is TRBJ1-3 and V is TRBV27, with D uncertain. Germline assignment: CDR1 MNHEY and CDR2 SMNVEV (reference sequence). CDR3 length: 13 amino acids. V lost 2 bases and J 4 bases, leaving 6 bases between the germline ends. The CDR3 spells CASSLSRGNTIYF. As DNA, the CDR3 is TGTGCCAGCAGTTTAAGTAGAGGAAACACCATATATTTT.

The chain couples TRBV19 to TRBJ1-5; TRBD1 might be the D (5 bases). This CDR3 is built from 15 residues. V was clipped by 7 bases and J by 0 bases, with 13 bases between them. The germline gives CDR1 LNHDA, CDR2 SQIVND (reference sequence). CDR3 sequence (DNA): TGTGCCAGTAAAGAGTACCAGGGTAGCAATCAGCCCCAGCATTTT. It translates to CASKEYQGSNQPQHF.

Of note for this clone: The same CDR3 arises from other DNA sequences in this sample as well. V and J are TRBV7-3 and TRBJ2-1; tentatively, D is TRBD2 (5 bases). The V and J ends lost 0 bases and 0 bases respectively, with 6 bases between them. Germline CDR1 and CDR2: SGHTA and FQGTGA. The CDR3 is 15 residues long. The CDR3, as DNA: TGTGCCAGCAGCTTAACCGGGGACTCCTACAATGAGCAGTTCTTC. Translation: CASSLTGDSYNEQFF.

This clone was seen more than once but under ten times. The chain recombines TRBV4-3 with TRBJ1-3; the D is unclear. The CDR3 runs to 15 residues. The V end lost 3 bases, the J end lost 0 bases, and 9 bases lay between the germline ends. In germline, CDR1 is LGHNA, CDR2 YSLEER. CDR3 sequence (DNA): TGCGCCAGCAGCCAGGCGGGGAACTCTGGAAACACCATATATTTT. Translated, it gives CASSQAGNSGNTIYF.

CDR3: CASGMGDPNEKLFF. CDR3 sequence (DNA): TGTGCCTCTGGAATGGGAGATCCTAATGAAAAACTGTTTTTT. The J gene is TRBJ1-4, the V gene TRBV30; D is unclear. CDR3 length: 14 residues. Deletions cut 7 bases from V and 3 bases from J, with 15 bases between. Germline CDR1 is GTSNPN and CDR2 is SVGIG (reference sequence).

DNA for the CDR3: TGTGCCAGTTTACAACAGGGCGGGGGACAGCCCCAGCATTTT. Amino acids: CASLQQGGGQPQHF. The rearrangement uses TRBV19 and TRBJ1-5; weak D call: TRBD1 (6 bases). This CDR3 region has 14 residues. Germline-derived CDR1 and CDR2 are LNHDA and SQIVND (reference sequence). Trimming removed 8 bases from V and 7 bases from J, with 18 bases in between.

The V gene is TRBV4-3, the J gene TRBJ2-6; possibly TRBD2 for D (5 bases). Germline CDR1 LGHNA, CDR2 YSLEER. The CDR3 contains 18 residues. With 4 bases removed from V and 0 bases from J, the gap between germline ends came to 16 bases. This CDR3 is CASSRAGGGSSGANVLTF. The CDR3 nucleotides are TGCGCCAGCAGCCGGGCCGGCGGAGGCAGCTCTGGGGCCAACGTCCTGACTTTC.

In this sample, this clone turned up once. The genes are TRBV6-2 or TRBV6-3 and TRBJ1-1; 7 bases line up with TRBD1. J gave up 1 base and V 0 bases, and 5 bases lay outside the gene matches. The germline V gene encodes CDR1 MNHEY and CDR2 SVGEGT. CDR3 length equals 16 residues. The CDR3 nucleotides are TGTGCCAGCAGTTACTCACGAGGACAGGCGAACACTGAAGCTTTCTTT. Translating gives CASSYSRGQANTEAFF.

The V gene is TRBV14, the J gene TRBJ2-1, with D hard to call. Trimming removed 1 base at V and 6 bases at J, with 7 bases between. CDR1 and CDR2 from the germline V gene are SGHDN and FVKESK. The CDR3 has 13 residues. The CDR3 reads CASSQGLANEQFF. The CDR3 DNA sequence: TGTGCCAGCAGCCAAGGACTGGCCAATGAGCAGTTCTTC.

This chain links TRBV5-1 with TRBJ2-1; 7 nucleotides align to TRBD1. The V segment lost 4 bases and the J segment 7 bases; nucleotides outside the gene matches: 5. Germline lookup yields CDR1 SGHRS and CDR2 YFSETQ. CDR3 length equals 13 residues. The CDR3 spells CASSGLQGNEQFF. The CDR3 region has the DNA TGCGCCAGCAGCGGGCTACAGGGGAATGAGCAGTTCTTC.